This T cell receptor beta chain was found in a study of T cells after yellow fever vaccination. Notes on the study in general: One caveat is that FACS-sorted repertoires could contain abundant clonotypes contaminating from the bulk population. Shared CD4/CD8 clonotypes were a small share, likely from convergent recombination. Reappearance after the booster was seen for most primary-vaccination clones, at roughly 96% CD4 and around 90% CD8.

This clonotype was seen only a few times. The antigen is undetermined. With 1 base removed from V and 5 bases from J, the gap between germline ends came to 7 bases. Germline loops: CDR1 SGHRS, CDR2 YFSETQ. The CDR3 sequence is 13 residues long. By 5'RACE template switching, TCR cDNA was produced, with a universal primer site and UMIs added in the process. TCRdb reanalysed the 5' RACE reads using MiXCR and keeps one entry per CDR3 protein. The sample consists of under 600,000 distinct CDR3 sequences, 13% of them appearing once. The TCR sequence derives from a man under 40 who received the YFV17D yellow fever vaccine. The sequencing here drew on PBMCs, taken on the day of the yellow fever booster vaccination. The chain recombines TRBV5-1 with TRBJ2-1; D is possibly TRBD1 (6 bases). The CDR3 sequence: CASSLPGDNEQFF. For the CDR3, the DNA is TGCGCCAGCAGCTTGCCAGGGGACAATGAGCAGTTCTTC.